A selection of T cell receptor beta chains follows, all from one sample in a study of cytomegalovirus exposure and HLA in healthy donors. The repertoire was sequenced with immunoSEQ multiplex PCR; TCRdb's copy has only in-frame clones and lacks some. This table holds approximately 89,000 clones, around 84% found once. Sequencing was done on a sample of PBMCs. These receptors were taken from a human donor in good health. CDR3s include the opening cysteine and the closing phenylalanine or tryptophan. The D gene is left open where the match is weak. Clone size, where shown, is once, few, many, or a class for clones that have expanded.

v_call,clone_size,j_call,d_call,cdr3_nt,cdr3_aa
TRBV5-1,NA,TRBJ1-6,NA,TGCGCCAGCAGCCTAAGGACAGATTCACCCCTCCACTTT,CASSLRTDSPLHF
TRBV7-7,NA,TRBJ2-5,TRBD2,TGTGCTAGCAGCTTCGCGGGGGGCCAAGAGACCCAGTACTTC,CASSFAGGQETQYF
TRBV5-4,NA,TRBJ1-4,NA,TGTGCCAGCAGCTTGGACGGGATCAATGAAAAACTGTTTTTT,CASSLDGINEKLFF
TRBV4-3,NA,TRBJ2-1,TRBD2,TGCGCCAGCAGCCAAGATAGTTTGGCTAGCGGGCCCTACAATGAGCAGTTCTTC,CASSQDSLASGPYNEQFF
TRBV5-6,NA,TRBJ1-1,NA,TGTGCCAGCAGCTTGGGCAGCTCGGGCACTGAAGCTTTCTTT,CASSLGSSGTEAFF
TRBV19,NA,TRBJ2-4,TRBD1,TGTGCCAGTAGTCCCCGGACAGGAAAAAACATTCAGTACTTC,CASSPRTGKNIQYF
TRBV7-2,NA,TRBJ1-2,TRBD1,TGTGCCAGCAGCTTAGCTGGGACAGGAATCTACACCTTC,CASSLAGTGIYTF
TRBV27,NA,TRBJ1-1,NA,TGTGCCAGCAGTTTAATCCCGAACAGGGACACTGAAGCTTTCTTT,CASSLIPNRDTEAFF
TRBV7-2,few,TRBJ1-1,TRBD1,TGTGCCAGCAGCCGGGACAGGGGGGGCACTGAAGCTTTCTTT,CASSRDRGGTEAFF
TRBV30,NA,TRBJ1-2,TRBD1,TGTGCCTGGAGTACTCTCCGACAGGGCTATGGCTACACCTTC,CAWSTLRQGYGYTF
TRBV19,NA,TRBJ2-5,NA,TGTGCCAGTAGTATTGGTGCAGGGTCGTACCAAGAGACCCAGTACTTC,CASSIGAGSYQETQYF
TRBV14,few,TRBJ2-3,TRBD2,TGTGCCAGCAGCCAAAACGAGCGGGGGAACACAGATACGCAGTATTTT,CASSQNERGNTDTQYF
TRBV7-9,NA,TRBJ2-4,TRBD2,TGTGCCAGCAGCTTAGCGCCCGCTAGCGGGACAAACATTCAGTACTTC,CASSLAPASGTNIQYF
TRBV5-1,NA,TRBJ1-1,NA,TGCGCCAGCAGCTTGCTATCCGTGAACACTGAAGCTTTCTTT,CASSLLSVNTEAFF
TRBV5-4,NA,TRBJ2-5,NA,TGTGCCAGCAGCTCCAGGGACACCCTCGGCGACCAGTACTTC,CASSSRDTLGDQYF
TRBV6-6,NA,TRBJ1-2,NA,TGTGCCAGCAGCCAGTATGGCTACACCTTC,CASSQYGYTF
TRBV4-1,NA,TRBJ2-3,TRBD2,TGCGCCAGCAGCCAAGGCCCCGGGACTAGCGGTAGCACAGATACGCAGTATTTT,CASSQGPGTSGSTDTQYF
TRBV7-6,few,TRBJ2-7,NA,TGTGCCAGCAGTTCAACCCAGGTTGGCTCCTACGAGCAGTACTTC,CASSSTQVGSYEQYF
TRBV10-3,NA,TRBJ2-5,NA,TGTGCCATCGGACTCCAAGAGACCCAGTACTTC,CAIGLQETQYF
TRBV12-5,NA,TRBJ2-7,NA,TGTGCTAGTGCCCCGGGACTCACCTACGAGCAGTACTTC,CASAPGLTYEQYF
TRBV5-1,NA,TRBJ1-3,TRBD1,TGCGCCAGCAGCTTGGTGACAGGGGCTGGAAACACCATATATTTT,CASSLVTGAGNTIYF
TRBV9,NA,TRBJ2-1,NA,TGTGCCAGCAGCGTTGAACCGGGAAGGGATGAGCAGTTCTTC,CASSVEPGRDEQFF
TRBV4-3,few,TRBJ1-1,NA,TGCGCCAGCAGCCAAGATAGGAGGGCTAACACTGAAGCTTTCTTT,CASSQDRRANTEAFF
TRBV6-5,once,TRBJ1-4,NA,TGTGCCAGCACCCTTGGGGAGGCGGATGAAAAACTGTTTTTT,CASTLGEADEKLFF
TRBV15,NA,TRBJ2-1,TRBD2,TGTGCCACCAGCAGACCTAGCGGGGGAAACAATGAGCAGTTCTTC,CATSRPSGGNNEQFF
TRBV11-2,once,TRBJ1-2,NA,TGTGCCAGCAGCTTAGTCCGCAGGGCTACTAACTATGGCTACACCTTC,CASSLVRRATNYGYTF
TRBV11-3,NA,TRBJ2-5,TRBD2,TGTGCCAGCAGCTTAGATGGGCGGGGGGGCCGGGAGACCCAGTACTTC,CASSLDGRGGRETQYF
TRBV4-2,NA,TRBJ2-1,NA,TGTGCCAGCAGCCAAGAAGGCCCCGGGACTTCCAACTCCTACAATGAGCAGTTCTTC,CASSQEGPGTSNSYNEQFF
TRBV4-3,few,TRBJ2-7,NA,TGCGCCAGCAGCGCAGGGGTGCGGGGGCCCTTCGAGCAGTACTTC,CASSAGVRGPFEQYF
TRBV5-1,NA,TRBJ2-3,NA,TGCGCCAGCAGCTTGGATGGTAACTCTCCCACAGATACGCAGTATTTT,CASSLDGNSPTDTQYF
TRBV9,NA,TRBJ2-3,NA,TGTGCCAGCAGCGTTCGCCCCGTGGGGACTAGCACAGATACGCAGTATTTT,CASSVRPVGTSTDTQYF
TRBV7-6,NA,TRBJ2-3,TRBD1,TGTGCCAGCAGCCAGAAGAGGGGGCCCGCAGATACGCAGTATTTT,CASSQKRGPADTQYF
TRBV6-5,NA,TRBJ2-1,TRBD1,TGTGCCAGCAGCCGGGACAGGGGGGACAATGAGCAGTTCTTC,CASSRDRGDNEQFF
TRBV6-4,NA,TRBJ1-6,NA,TGTGCCAGCAGTGATAAAAGAGGGATATATAATTCACCCCTCCACTTT,CASSDKRGIYNSPLHF
TRBV10-3,NA,TRBJ1-4,TRBD1,TGTGCCATCAGTGATCAGGGGGCGGATGAAAAACTGTTTTTT,CAISDQGADEKLFF
TRBV7-2,NA,TRBJ2-7,NA,TGTGCCAGCAGCTTAGCGCAGGGGTCCCCCTACGAGCAGTACTTC,CASSLAQGSPYEQYF
TRBV7-9,NA,TRBJ1-2,NA,TGTGCCAGCAGCTTAGCGGTCGGGAGTGCGGATGGCTACACCTTC,CASSLAVGSADGYTF
TRBV23-1,once,TRBJ2-5,NA,TGCGCCAGCAGTCACCGCCTGAGATGGACCCAGTACTTC,CASSHRLRWTQYF
TRBV7-9,once,TRBJ2-7,NA,TGTGCCAGCGAGGACGGGAGCTCCTACGAGCAGTACTTC,CASEDGSSYEQYF
TRBV11-3,NA,TRBJ2-7,NA,TGTGCCAGCAGCTTAGGGGCTACCTACGAGCAGTACTTC,CASSLGATYEQYF
TRBV18,NA,TRBJ2-5,TRBD2,TGTGCCAGCTCACTCAAGGCGGGGGGGCCGACTGAGGAGACCCAGTACTTC,CASSLKAGGPTEETQYF
TRBV4-3,NA,TRBJ1-4,NA,TGCGCCAGCAGCCAAGATATAGGGGCCAATGAAAAACTGTTTTTT,CASSQDIGANEKLFF
TRBV7-2,NA,TRBJ1-2,NA,TGTGCCAGCAGCTTAGCTAGGCAGGATGGCTACACCTTC,CASSLARQDGYTF
TRBV7-3,NA,TRBJ2-3,TRBD1,TGTGCCAGCAGCCATGGACAGGGGTGGGCCACAGATACGCAGTATTTT,CASSHGQGWATDTQYF
TRBV7-9,NA,TRBJ2-1,NA,TGTGCCAGCAGCTTAGATCTCCATGAGCAGTTCTTC,CASSLDLHEQFF